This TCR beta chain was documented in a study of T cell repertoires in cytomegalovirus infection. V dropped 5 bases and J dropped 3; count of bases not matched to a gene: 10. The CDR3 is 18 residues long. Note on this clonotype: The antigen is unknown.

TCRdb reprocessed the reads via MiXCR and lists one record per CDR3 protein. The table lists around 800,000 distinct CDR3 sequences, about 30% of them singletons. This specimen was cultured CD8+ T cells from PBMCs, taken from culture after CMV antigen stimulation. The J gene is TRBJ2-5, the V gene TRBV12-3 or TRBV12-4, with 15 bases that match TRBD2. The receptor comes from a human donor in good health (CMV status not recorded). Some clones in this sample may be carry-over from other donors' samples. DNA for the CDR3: TGTGCCAGCAGTCCCCCATTTGGACTAGCGGGGGGGGAAGAGACCCAGTACTTC. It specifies CASSPPFGLAGGEETQYF.